This T cell receptor (beta chain) was sequenced during a study of shared clonotypes between healthy human individuals. The method was immunoSEQ multiplex PCR; TCRdb's version includes in-frame clones alone and lacks a portion of them. The sample lists 2,500,000 or so clones, less than 95% occurring once. Study outcomes and limitations: Among donors, sharing of clonotypes was expected to be affected by sequencing depth.

As for this clone: The antigen is unknown.

The length of the CDR3 is 16 residues. V was clipped by 6 bases and J by 2 bases; unmatched bases: 10. Germline V gene lookup returns CDR1 SNHLY and CDR2 FYNNEI. This receptor was obtained from a young man in good health. Some clones in this sample may be carry-over from other donors' samples. The chain recombines TRBV2 with TRBJ1-5; 7 nucleotides match TRBD1. Sequencing was performed on naive CD4+ T cells from PBMCs. Described subset: CD45RA+ positively selected. CDR3 coding DNA: TGTGCCAGCAGAGGGGCAGGGGGTACTGGCAATCAGCCCCAGCATTTT. It specifies CASRGAGGTGNQPQHF.